This TCR beta chain originates from a study of T-cell memory formation after mild COVID-19. V shed 4 bases and J shed 8 bases, with 12 bases lying between them. The CDR3 covers 13 residues. CDR1 and CDR2 from the germline V gene are SGHNT and YENEEA. This clonotype was seen a few times. Each CDR3 protein gets one entry after TCRdb re-called the 5' RACE reads with MiXCR. This sample has roughly 480,000 distinct CDR3 sequences, with about 23% found just once. This sequence joins TRBV11-3 and TRBJ2-1; weak D call: TRBD1 (6 bases). The sequence was collected from an adult woman who had mild COVID-19 (a few samples of this study predate the infection). Cell type and time point are not known. The specimen sequenced was PBMCs or a T cell subset sorted from them (not recorded which). This chain's CDR3 is CASSSPRGDEQFF. The CDR3 DNA is TGTGCCAGCAGCTCCCCCAGGGGCGATGAGCAGTTCTTC.